The rows below give T cell receptor beta chains drawn from one sample of a study of T cells in Graves' hyperthyroidism and ophthalmopathy. TCRdb analysed the multiplex PCR reads with MiXCR anew, one entry per CDR3 protein. Here the sample spans 600,000 or so distinct CDR3 sequences, 15% to 20% being singletons. The specimen sequenced was blood. The receptor set was obtained from a woman in her thirties with Graves' hyperthyroidism. CDR3s include the opening cysteine and the closing phenylalanine or tryptophan. Each record gives: V gene, clone size, D gene, J gene, CDR3 DNA, CDR3 protein. A D gene is named only where the DNA matches it firmly. The listing skips clone size in some rows; elsewhere it reads once, few, many or a size class.

>TRBV9|NA|NA|TRBJ2-3
TGTGCCAGCAGCCAGGTGCTCGCGACTAGCACAGATACGCAGTATTTT
CASSQVLATSTDTQYF
>TRBV13|few|TRBD2|TRBJ2-1
TGTGCCAGCAGCTTCGGGAGGGCCGAAGTGTACAATGAGCAGTTCTTC
CASSFGRAEVYNEQFF
>TRBV7-2|NA|NA|TRBJ1-3
TGTGCCAGCAGCCCACCGGGTCTCTCTGGAAACACCATATATTTT
CASSPPGLSGNTIYF
>TRBV29-1|many|NA|TRBJ2-7
TGCGATCCCATCTGGCAATCCAACTACGAGCAGTACTTC
CDPIWQSNYEQYF
>TRBV29-1|few|TRBD2|TRBJ2-3
TGCAGCGTTGAGCGGGAGGGCCCTAGATTAACAGATACGCAGTATTTT
CSVEREGPRLTDTQYF
>TRBV20-1|many|NA|TRBJ2-2
TGCAGTGCTGGAGGGCAGATCAACACCGGGGAGCTGTTTTTT
CSAGGQINTGELFF
>TRBV19|NA|TRBD1|TRBJ1-5
TGTGCCAGTAGTACTGGACAGGGCTCTTTAGGCCAGCCCCAGCATTTT
CASSTGQGSLGQPQHF
>TRBV7-9|many|NA|TRBJ2-7
TGTGCCAGCAGCTTAGCCCTATCTCCGGGCGAGCAGTACTTC
CASSLALSPGEQYF
>TRBV18|NA|TRBD2|TRBJ2-1
TGTGCCAGCTCGGGGGGGCGGGGGACTAGCCTCCCCAATGAGCAGTTCTTC
CASSGGRGTSLPNEQFF
>TRBV5-1|many|TRBD2|TRBJ2-7
TGCGCCAGCAGCTTTAGCGGGGAGAACTACGAGCAGTACTTC
CASSFSGENYEQYF
>TRBV2|few|NA|TRBJ2-3
TGTGCCAGTGTACAGGGTAGCACAGATACGCAGTATTTT
CASVQGSTDTQYF
>TRBV2|many|TRBD1|TRBJ2-7
TGTGCCAGCAGTGGACAGGGCTACGAGCAGTACTTC
CASSGQGYEQYF
>TRBV11-2|few|TRBD2|TRBJ2-1
TGCGCCAGCAGCCAAGTGGCTGGAGGGACTAGCGGAAGCAATGAGCAGTTCTTC
CASSQVAGGTSGSNEQFF
>TRBV7-9|many|TRBD1|TRBJ2-5
TGTGCCAGCAGCCCCCCTGACAGGGGCGTGATAGAGACCCAGTACTTC
CASSPPDRGVIETQYF
>TRBV9|few|TRBD2|TRBJ2-5
TGTGCCAGCAACGTGGAGGGAGGGGTGGGAGAGACCCAGTACTTC
CASNVEGGVGETQYF
>TRBV20-1|few|NA|TRBJ1-1
TGCAGTGCTAGAGATCTCGGACGGTTGAACACTGAAGCTTTCTTT
CSARDLGRLNTEAFF
>TRBV10-3|NA|NA|TRBJ2-5
TGTGCCATCAGTAATGGACAGCAAGAGACCCAGTACTTC
CAISNGQQETQYF
>TRBV12-3/TRBV12-4|many|NA|TRBJ1-5
TGTGCCAGCAGACAAGGATGGGATCAGCCCCAGCATTTT
CASRQGWDQPQHF
>TRBV13|many|NA|TRBJ2-2
TGTGCCAGCAGTTGGTGGTCCTCCGGGGAGCTGTTTTTT
CASSWWSSGELFF
>TRBV7-8|many|NA|TRBJ2-2
TGTGCCAGCAGCAGGACAGCGACGAACACCGGGGAGCTGTTTTTT
CASSRTATNTGELFF
>TRBV20-1|many|NA|TRBJ1-3
TGCAGTGCTAGGACTGGAAACACCATATATTTT
CSARTGNTIYF
>TRBV9|few|TRBD1|TRBJ2-7
TGTGCCAGCAACCCGGCAGGGGGCTCCTACGAGCAGTACTTC
CASNPAGGSYEQYF
>TRBV20-1|many|TRBD2|TRBJ2-1
TGCAGTGCTAGAGAACGCGGGGGTTCCTACAATGAGCAGTTCTTC
CSARERGGSYNEQFF
>TRBV2|NA|NA|TRBJ2-3
TGTGCCAGCACCGGAGTCTTCGGGGATACGCAGTATTTT
CASTGVFGDTQYF
>TRBV28|many|TRBD1|TRBJ1-1
TGTGCCAGTCCGGGACAGGGGGATCGTGGGAACACTGAAGCTTTCTTT
CASPGQGDRGNTEAFF
>TRBV20-1|many|TRBD1|TRBJ1-5
TGCAGTGCTAGCGTAGGGGGCCGCAATCAGCCCCAGCATTTT
CSASVGGRNQPQHF
>TRBV28|many|TRBD2|TRBJ2-7
TGTGCCAGCATTAGCGGGAGGGCCTACGAGCAGTACTTC
CASISGRAYEQYF
>TRBV5-6|few|NA|TRBJ2-3
TGTGCCAGCAGCTTGGCCTACCTAGGTTCGTTACTGTTGACAGATACGCAGTATTTT
CASSLAYLGSLLLTDTQYF
>TRBV28|many|TRBD1|TRBJ2-1
TGTGCCAGCAGCGCGGGACAGGGGTACGTCAATGAGCAGTTCTTC
CASSAGQGYVNEQFF
>TRBV20-1|NA|NA|TRBJ2-7
TGCAATGCTTCAGGTAGGGGGGACGAGCAGTACTTC
CNASGRGDEQYF
>TRBV2|many|NA|TRBJ1-6
TGTGCCAGCAAGCGGACGAATAATTCACCCCTCCACTTT
CASKRTNNSPLHF
>TRBV28|NA|TRBD2|TRBJ2-2
TGTGCCAGCAGAACCCTCCGGGACATTAACCCCCTACTAGCGGGGACCGGGGAGCTGTTTTTT
CASRTLRDINPLLAGTGELFF
>TRBV28|many|NA|TRBJ1-6
TGTGCCAGCAGTAAATCAACAGGGCTAAATTCACCCCTCCACTTT
CASSKSTGLNSPLHF
>TRBV6-1|NA|TRBD2|TRBJ2-5
TGTGCCAGCAGACTCACCACAGCGGGAGGGGGAGAGACCCAGTACTTC
CASRLTTAGGGETQYF
>TRBV20-1|many|TRBD2|TRBJ2-3
TGCAGTGCTCATAGCGGGAGCGGGACAGATACGCAGTATTTT
CSAHSGSGTDTQYF